The sequence of this TCR beta chain was determined in a study of CD8+CD57+ T cells in acquired aplastic anemia. TCR beta VDJ and CDR3 profiles were obtained from a genomic DNA template. Each CDR3 protein is one row after TCRdb ran MiXCR on the reads. The table lists around 170,000 distinct CDR3 sequences, under 55% of them singletons. Sequencing was done on patients that had shown CD8+CD57+ cell expansion by flow cytometry. The CDR3 covers 12 residues. The V end lost 1 base, the J end lost 9 bases, and 10 bases lay between the germline ends. The germline V gene has CDR1 SNHLY and CDR2 FYNNEI. Concerning this clonotype itself: Since the CDR3 does not end with the conserved phenylalanine or tryptophan, this likely comes from a read error.

This clonotype was sampled from a human donor with aplastic anemia. Sequencing was performed on sorted CD4+, CD8+, or CD8+CD57+ T cells (not recorded which) from PBMCs. The chain employs TRBV2 and TRBJ2-7; D is undetermined. In DNA form, the CDR3 reads TGTGCCAGCAGTGAAGAGACCTCGGCGCAGTACTTG. Protein sequence: CASSEETSAQYL.